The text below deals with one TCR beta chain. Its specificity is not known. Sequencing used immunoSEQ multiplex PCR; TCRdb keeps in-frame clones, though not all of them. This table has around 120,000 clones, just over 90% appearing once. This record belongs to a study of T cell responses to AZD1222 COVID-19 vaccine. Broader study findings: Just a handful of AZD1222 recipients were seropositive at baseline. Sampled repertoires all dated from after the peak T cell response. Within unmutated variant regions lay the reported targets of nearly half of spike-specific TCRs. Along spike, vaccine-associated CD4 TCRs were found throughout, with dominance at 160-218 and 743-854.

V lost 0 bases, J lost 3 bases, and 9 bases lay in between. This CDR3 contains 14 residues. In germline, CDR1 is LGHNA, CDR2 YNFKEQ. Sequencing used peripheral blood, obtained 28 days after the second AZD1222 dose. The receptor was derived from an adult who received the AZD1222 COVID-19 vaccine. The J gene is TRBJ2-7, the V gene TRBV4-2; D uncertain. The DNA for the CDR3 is TGTGCCAGCAGCCAAGAAAAAACTAACTACGAGCAGTACTTC. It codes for CASSQEKTNYEQYF.